This entry lists 16 T cell receptor beta chains sequenced from one sample in a study of T cells in Graves' hyperthyroidism and ophthalmopathy. Authors of the study amplified TCR beta CDR3 regions from RNA transcripts. HTBI primers were employed in a first-round RT-PCR of the TCR CDR3. TCRdb reprocessed the multiplex PCR reads with MiXCR, giving one entry per CDR3 protein. Here the sample spans 400,000 to 550,000 distinct CDR3 sequences, over 13% being singletons. The specimen was blood. These receptors were collected from a woman younger than 30 with Graves' hyperthyroidism.

This clonotype was counted between two and nine times. An end of the junction does not agree with germline; a read error may underlie this. The V call is TRBV6-2 or TRBV6-3, the J call TRBJ2-3; 13 nucleotides agree with TRBD2. CDR1 and CDR2 from the germline V gene are MNHEY and SVGEGT. The length of the CDR3 is 19 residues. The CDR3 DNA follows: TGTGCCAGCGCCAGGACTAGCGGGAGAGTAAGGGGCACCACAGGTACGCAGTATTTT. Residues: CASARTSGRVRGTTGTQYF.

In its sample, this clonotype was seen many times. This chain joins TRBV9 and TRBJ1-1; D perhaps matches TRBD1 (5 bases). The V end lost 0 bases, the J end lost 0 bases, and 21 bases lay between the germline ends. The CDR3 contains 19 residues. Germline CDR1 and CDR2: SGDLS and YYNGEE. CDR3 region: CASSVGPIGTVSMNTEAFF. DNA of the CDR3: TGTGCCAGCAGCGTAGGTCCCATAGGGACGGTGAGCATGAACACTGAAGCTTTCTTT.

The chain links TRBV10-1 to TRBJ2-3; a possible D gene is TRBD2 (6 bases). The germline CDR1 and CDR2 sequences are WNHNN and SYGVQD (reference sequence). The V gene lost 4 bases and the J gene lost 8 bases, with 13 bases spanning the gap. This CDR3 contains 13 residues. CDR3 coding DNA: TGCGCCAGCAGTGTACGACCGGAGGGTACGCAGTATTTT. The encoded protein is CASSVRPEGTQYF.

The V gene is TRBV19, the J gene TRBJ1-4; unclear D gene. Germline values: CDR1 LNHDA, CDR2 SQIVND (reference sequence). Trimming cost V 5 bases and J 8 bases, with 18 bases left between them. The CDR3 has 15 residues. CDR3 protein: CASSPRTEGGEKLFF. The CDR3 coding sequence is TGTGCCAGTAGTCCGCGGACGGAGGGAGGGGAAAAACTGTTTTTT.

In its sample, this clonotype was seen many times. The chain carries TRBV12-3 or TRBV12-4 and TRBJ1-3; 10 nucleotides line up with TRBD1. V lost 4 bases and J lost 8; bases outside the gene matches: 11. The CDR3 runs 16 residues. CDR3 nucleotide sequence: TGTGCCAGCAGTTCAACCCCGACAGGGGGCAGGGACACCATATATTTT. This translates into CASSSTPTGGRDTIYF.

This clonotype has more than one count but fewer than ten. V gene TRBV7-9 combines with J gene TRBJ1-5; 7 bases line up with TRBD1. This CDR3 contains 15 residues. Germline lookup yields CDR1 SEHNR and CDR2 FQNEAQ (reference sequence). Germline trimming cut 5 bases from V and 8 bases from J; bases unmatched to any gene: 12. The chain's CDR3 is CASSAVGDSIKPQHF. The CDR3 nucleotides are TGTGCCAGCAGCGCCGTCGGGGACAGCATTAAGCCCCAGCATTTT.

This clonotype was counted at least ten times. The chain has TRBV5-1 and TRBJ2-3, with D uncertain. Germline V CDR1 and CDR2: SGHRS, YFSETQ. V lost 0 bases to trimming and J lost 0 bases, with 8 bases between them. This CDR3 contains 15 residues. CDR3 DNA sequence: TGCGCCAGCAGCTTGGATACAGTTAGCACAGATACGCAGTATTTT. It codes for CASSLDTVSTDTQYF.

This clonotype has ten or more counts. The chain employs TRBV27 and TRBJ1-4; weak D call: TRBD1 (5 bases). Deletions cut 3 bases from V and 2 bases from J, with 19 bases between. CDR1 MNHEY and CDR2 SMNVEV come from the germline V gene (reference sequence). The CDR3 spans 18 residues. The CDR3 DNA is TGTGCCAGCAGTTTGGCAGGGCTGGGATCGCCGACTAATGAAAAACTGTTTTTT. Translating gives CASSLAGLGSPTNEKLFF.

This clonotype was seen many times. The chain combines TRBV19 with TRBJ2-1, with 7 bases aligning to TRBD2. The CDR3 is made up of 16 amino acids. CDR1 is LNHDA and CDR2 is SQIVND in the germline V gene (reference sequence). The junction had 9 bases not matched to a gene; V was cut back by 5 bases and J by 2 bases. The CDR3 nucleotides read TGTGCCAGTAGTTCCCCGGCGGGAGTAGCCTACAATGAGCAGTTCTTC. Protein: CASSSPAGVAYNEQFF.

This chain uses TRBV20-1 with TRBJ2-2; 7 bases fit TRBD2. The germline V gene encodes CDR1 DFQATT and CDR2 SNEGSKA (reference sequence). V lost 5 bases to trimming and J lost 4 bases; unmatched junction nucleotides: 7. This CDR3 contains 14 residues. The CDR3 sequence: CSAPTWGGTGELFF. The DNA of the CDR3 is TGCAGTGCTCCTACCTGGGGGGGCACCGGGGAGCTGTTTTTT.

Note on this clonotype: It is likely a read error, because the conserved phenylalanine at the end of the CDR3 is missing. The chain couples TRBV6-1 to TRBJ1-6; D might be TRBD1 (5 bases). Germline CDR1 and CDR2: MNHNS and SASEGT. The V gene lost 8 bases and the J gene lost 7 bases, with 21 bases spanning the gap. The length of the CDR3 is 16 residues. CDR3 region: CASRGQGSAWNSPLHS. The CDR3 DNA reads as TGTGCCAGCCGAGGCCAGGGTTCGGCGTGGAATTCACCCCTCCACTCT.

In this sample, this clonotype turned up a few times. This rearrangement joins TRBV7-3 to TRBJ2-7; D not resolved. The CDR3 loop spans 14 amino acids. Germline V gene data show CDR1 as SGHTA and CDR2 as FQGTGA. The V gene lost 2 bases and the J gene lost 3 bases, with 11 bases spanning the gap. The CDR3 is CASSLAPGSYEQYF. CDR3 nucleotide sequence: TGTGCCAGCAGCTTAGCCCCTGGTAGCTACGAGCAGTACTTC.

This clonotype showed up just a few times. The chain combines TRBV13 with TRBJ2-1, with D possibly being TRBD2 (5 bases). Germline V CDR1 and CDR2: PRHDT, FYEKMQ (reference sequence). Trimming removed 4 bases at V and 5 bases at J, with 15 bases between. There are 15 residues in the CDR3. The CDR3 is CASSSETQRDNEQFF. The CDR3, as DNA: TGTGCCAGCAGCTCAGAGACGCAGAGGGACAATGAGCAGTTCTTC.

This clonotype was observed a few times. One end of the junction fails to match germline, which may point to a read error. This rearrangement joins TRBV10-3 to TRBJ2-6; 8 bases are shared with TRBD2. The germline V gene encodes CDR1 ENHRY and CDR2 SYGVKD. CDR3 length equals 16 residues. The CDR3 DNA sequence: TGTGCCAGCAGTGACCGGGGGGGGGCTGGGGCCAACGTCCTGACTTTC. Its translation is CASSDRGGAGANVLTF.

This clonotype was observed at least ten times. The chain joins TRBV6-1 to TRBJ1-1; 7 nucleotides match TRBD1. The CDR3 consists of 15 residues. Germline lookup yields CDR1 MNHNS and CDR2 SASEGT. The V and J ends lost 6 bases and 4 bases, in that order; junction bases with no gene match: 11. CDR3 residues: CASSGEGAVGTEAFF. In nucleotides, the CDR3 is TGTGCCAGCAGCGGTGAGGGGGCCGTTGGCACTGAAGCTTTCTTT.

J is TRBJ2-3 and V is TRBV15; D remains ambiguous. The CDR3 contains 16 residues. Trimming shortened V by 3 bases and J by 0 bases, and 13 bases separated the two germline ends. Germline values: CDR1 LNHNV, CDR2 YYDKDF (reference sequence). The CDR3 DNA reads as TGTGCCACCAGCAGTACGGAACGCCAGAGCACAGATACGCAGTATTTT. This codes for CATSSTERQSTDTQYF.